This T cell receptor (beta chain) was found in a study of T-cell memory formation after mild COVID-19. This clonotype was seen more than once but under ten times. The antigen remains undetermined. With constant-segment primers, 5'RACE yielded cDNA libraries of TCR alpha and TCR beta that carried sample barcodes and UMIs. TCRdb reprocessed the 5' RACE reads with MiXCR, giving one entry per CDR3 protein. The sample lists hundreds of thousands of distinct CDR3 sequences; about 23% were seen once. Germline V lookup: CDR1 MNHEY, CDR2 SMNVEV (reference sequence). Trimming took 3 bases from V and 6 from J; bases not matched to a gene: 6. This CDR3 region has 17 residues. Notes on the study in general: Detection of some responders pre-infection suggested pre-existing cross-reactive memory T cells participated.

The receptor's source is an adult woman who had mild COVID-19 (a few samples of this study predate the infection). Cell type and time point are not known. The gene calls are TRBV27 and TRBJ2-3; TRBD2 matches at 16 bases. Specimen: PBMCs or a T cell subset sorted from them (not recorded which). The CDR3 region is CASSFRGLAGGFDTQYF. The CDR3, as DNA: TGTGCCAGCAGTTTCCGGGGACTAGCGGGGGGGTTCGATACGCAGTATTTT.